A selection of T cell receptor beta chains follows, all from one sample in a study of cytomegalovirus exposure and HLA in healthy donors. Measured with immunoSEQ multiplex PCR; TCRdb has only the in-frame clones, and not every one. This sample yields some 130,000 clones, of which about 88% are seen a single time; 0.95% to 1.5% belongs to the top ten. The sample was PBMCs. The receptors were sampled from a woman younger than 35 in good health and CMV-seronegative. Both conserved end residues are part of each CDR3.

V gene: TRBV5-1
J gene: TRBJ2-7
CDR3 protein: CASSLPGTYEQYF

V gene: TRBV10-3
J gene: TRBJ1-6
CDR3 protein: CATQGTDSPLHF

V gene: TRBV7-9
J gene: TRBJ1-4
CDR3 protein: CASSLSGGEKLFF

V gene: TRBV29-1
J gene: TRBJ2-2
CDR3 protein: CSVGEAGELFF

V gene: TRBV5-1
J gene: TRBJ2-7
CDR3 protein: CASSTEETNRAQYF

V gene: TRBV2
J gene: TRBJ2-5
CDR3 protein: CASNKLGTSGGYQETQYF

V gene: TRBV5-1
J gene: TRBJ2-1
CDR3 protein: CASSYGQGVYNEQFF

V gene: TRBV2
J gene: TRBJ1-1
CDR3 protein: CASNRGYRNTEAFF

V gene: TRBV29-1
J gene: TRBJ2-7
CDR3 protein: CSVRRGGNEQYF

V gene: TRBV7-9
J gene: TRBJ2-7
CDR3 protein: CASSLGATNTYEQYF

V gene: TRBV10-2
J gene: TRBJ1-2
CDR3 protein: CASMDNGYTF

V gene: TRBV4-1
J gene: TRBJ1-2
CDR3 protein: CASSQRDRLQNTYGYTF

V gene: TRBV4-1
J gene: TRBJ2-7
CDR3 protein: CASRQQGSSYEQYF